Following are 6 T cell receptor beta chains from one sample sequenced in a study of T cells expressing NK-cell markers. TCRdb reworked the 5' RACE reads into one entry per CDR3 protein, no DNA. This repertoire includes approximately 310 distinct CDR3 sequences. Sequenced material: blood T cells: a sorted CD56 or NKG2C T cell subset, CD4+ or CD8+ T cells, or bulk PBMC T cells (not recorded which). These receptors all stem from a woman aged 18-69 years in good health.

This clonotype counts as medium-sized by frequency. The chain employs TRBV7-9 and TRBJ1-6; checking the TCRdb D call of TRBD1 is not possible without DNA. Germline assignment: CDR1 SEHNR and CDR2 FQNEAQ (reference sequence). The CDR3 totals 17 residues. The chain's CDR3 is CASSSAPGTGVDSPLHF.

This clonotype ranks as medium-sized in terms of frequency. The chain carries TRBV7-6 and TRBJ1-4. The CDR3 consists of 15 residues. Germline V gives CDR1 SGHVS, CDR2 FNYEAQ. The chain's CDR3 is CASSPRKTTNEKLFF. Variable domain in full (rest from reference TRBV7-6 and TRBJ1-4): GAGVSQSPRYKVTKRGQDVALRCDPISGHVSLYWYRQALGQGPEFLTYFNYEAQQDKSGLPNDRFSAERPEGSISTLTIQRTEQRDSAMYRCASSPRKTTNEKLFFGSGTQLSVL.

This clonotype is called medium-sized based on its frequency. CDR3 sequence reads: CASSYRRGGGYEQFF. The genes are TRBV6-5 and TRBJ2-1; the D call of TRBD2 rests on TCRdb alone, since no DNA is present to check it. CDR3 length: 15 amino acids. CDR1 and CDR2 from the germline V gene are MNHEY and SVGAGI.

Frequency places this clonotype as medium-sized (0.01 to 0.1%). This chain connects TRBV20-1 to TRBJ2-2; TCRdb's assignment of TRBD1 cannot be checked, as there is no DNA. Germline loops: CDR1 DFQATT, CDR2 SNEGSKA (reference sequence). The CDR3 is 14 amino acids. CDR3 residues: CSAGTGEGTGELFF.

According to its frequency, this clonotype is medium-sized. This rearrangement joins TRBV6-6 to TRBJ1-5; as DNA is missing, the TRBD1 call by TCRdb cannot be tested. CDR1 is MNHNY and CDR2 is SVGAGI in the germline V gene (reference sequence). The CDR3 has 13 amino acids. CDR3 in amino acids: CASGARSNQPQHF.

CDR3 sequence: CASLHARTEIPYDEQYF. The chain uses TRBV28 and TRBJ2-7; with no DNA, the TCRdb D assignment of TRBD1 cannot be verified. The CDR3 is 17 residues long. Germline assignment: CDR1 MDHEN and CDR2 SYDVKM. Based on the CDR3 plus reference TRBV28 and TRBJ2-7, the full variable domain is DVKVTQSSRYLVKRTGEKVFLECVQDMDHENMFWYRQDPGLGLRLIYFSYDVKMKEKGDIPEGYSVSREKKERFSLILESASTNQTSMYLCASLHARTEIPYDEQYFGPGTRLTVT.